This T cell receptor (beta chain) was sequenced in a study of graft-versus-host responses after intestinal transplantation. Looking at the study overall: Anti-thymocyte globulin induction, then tacrolimus and steroids for about three years, went to all recipients.

CDR3 length: 11 amino acids. V shed 5 bases and J 14 bases; nucleotides not matched to a gene: 5. As regards this clone: As yet, its antigen is unknown.

The assay was immunoSEQ multiplex PCR, and TCRdb's table has in-frame clones only and misses some. Seen here are some 96,000 clones, roughly 84% observed once, and the top ten hold 0.9% to 1%. The chain combines TRBV23-1 with TRBJ2-4, with 8 bases matching TRBD2. Being an ORF, TRBV23-1 has a function that is uncertain. The sequencing used unstimulated CD4+ T cells sorted from spleen or lymph node cells, collected before transplant. This sequence was found in a human donor who was the organ donor for an intestinal transplant. The CDR3 region has the DNA TGCGCCAGCAGTGGACCGGGGGGGAAGTACTTC. Translating it yields CASSGPGGKYF.